This TCR beta chain was obtained from a study of shared clonotypes between healthy human individuals. Whole-study context: CD4 naive and CD4 memory each took three plates per donor, while CD8 naive took two and CD8 memory one.

Clones were sequenced by immunoSEQ multiplex PCR, and TCRdb holds only the in-frame ones, with some missing. The table records a few million clones, around 93% of them present only once. General study points: Between a few donors, naive CD4 clonotypes were shared at a level of about 5%.

This clone was seen a single time. Its cognate antigen is unknown. Terminally differentiated effector memory CD45RA+ cells were excluded from the naive CD8 cells, which were CD45RO-negative and positively selected for CCR7. Germline-derived CDR1 and CDR2 are SQVTM and ANQGSEA. CDR3 length: 13 amino acids. V shed 7 bases and J 4 bases; nucleotides not matched to a gene: 10. The rearrangement joins TRBV29-1 to TRBJ2-7, with TRBD1 identical over 7 bases. This TCR was recovered from a man in his late teens or twenties in good health. Some clones in this sample may be carry-over from other donors' samples. Source material: naive CD8+ T cells from PBMCs. CDR3 nucleotide sequence: TGCAGCGCCGAGACAGGGAAGTCTTACGAGCAGTACTTC. Its protein is CSAETGKSYEQYF.